This TCR beta chain derives from a study of blood T cell repertoires in COVID-19. Study at large: COVID-19 samples, acute and convalescent, were from the United States, Italy and Spain.

CDR1 is LNHDA and CDR2 is SQIVND in the germline V gene (reference sequence). V was cut by 2 bases and J by 13 bases, with 26 bases left in between. The CDR3 loop spans 17 amino acids. Libraries were prepared by immunoSEQ multiplex PCR; TCRdb keeps only in-frame clonotypes and omits some of them. The sample lists 250,000 or so clones, approximately 85% occurring once. This clonotype was obtained from a woman between 45 and 60 years old who had recovered from COVID-19. The rearrangement uses TRBV19 and TRBJ2-2; perhaps TRBD1 as D (5 bases). Sequencing was done on a sample of PBMCs or T cells enriched from blood (not recorded which). The CDR3 bases are TGTGCCAGTAGTATAATGGTCCGAACAGGCCTCGCGACGGGGCTGTTTTTT. This translates into CASSIMVRTGLATGLFF.